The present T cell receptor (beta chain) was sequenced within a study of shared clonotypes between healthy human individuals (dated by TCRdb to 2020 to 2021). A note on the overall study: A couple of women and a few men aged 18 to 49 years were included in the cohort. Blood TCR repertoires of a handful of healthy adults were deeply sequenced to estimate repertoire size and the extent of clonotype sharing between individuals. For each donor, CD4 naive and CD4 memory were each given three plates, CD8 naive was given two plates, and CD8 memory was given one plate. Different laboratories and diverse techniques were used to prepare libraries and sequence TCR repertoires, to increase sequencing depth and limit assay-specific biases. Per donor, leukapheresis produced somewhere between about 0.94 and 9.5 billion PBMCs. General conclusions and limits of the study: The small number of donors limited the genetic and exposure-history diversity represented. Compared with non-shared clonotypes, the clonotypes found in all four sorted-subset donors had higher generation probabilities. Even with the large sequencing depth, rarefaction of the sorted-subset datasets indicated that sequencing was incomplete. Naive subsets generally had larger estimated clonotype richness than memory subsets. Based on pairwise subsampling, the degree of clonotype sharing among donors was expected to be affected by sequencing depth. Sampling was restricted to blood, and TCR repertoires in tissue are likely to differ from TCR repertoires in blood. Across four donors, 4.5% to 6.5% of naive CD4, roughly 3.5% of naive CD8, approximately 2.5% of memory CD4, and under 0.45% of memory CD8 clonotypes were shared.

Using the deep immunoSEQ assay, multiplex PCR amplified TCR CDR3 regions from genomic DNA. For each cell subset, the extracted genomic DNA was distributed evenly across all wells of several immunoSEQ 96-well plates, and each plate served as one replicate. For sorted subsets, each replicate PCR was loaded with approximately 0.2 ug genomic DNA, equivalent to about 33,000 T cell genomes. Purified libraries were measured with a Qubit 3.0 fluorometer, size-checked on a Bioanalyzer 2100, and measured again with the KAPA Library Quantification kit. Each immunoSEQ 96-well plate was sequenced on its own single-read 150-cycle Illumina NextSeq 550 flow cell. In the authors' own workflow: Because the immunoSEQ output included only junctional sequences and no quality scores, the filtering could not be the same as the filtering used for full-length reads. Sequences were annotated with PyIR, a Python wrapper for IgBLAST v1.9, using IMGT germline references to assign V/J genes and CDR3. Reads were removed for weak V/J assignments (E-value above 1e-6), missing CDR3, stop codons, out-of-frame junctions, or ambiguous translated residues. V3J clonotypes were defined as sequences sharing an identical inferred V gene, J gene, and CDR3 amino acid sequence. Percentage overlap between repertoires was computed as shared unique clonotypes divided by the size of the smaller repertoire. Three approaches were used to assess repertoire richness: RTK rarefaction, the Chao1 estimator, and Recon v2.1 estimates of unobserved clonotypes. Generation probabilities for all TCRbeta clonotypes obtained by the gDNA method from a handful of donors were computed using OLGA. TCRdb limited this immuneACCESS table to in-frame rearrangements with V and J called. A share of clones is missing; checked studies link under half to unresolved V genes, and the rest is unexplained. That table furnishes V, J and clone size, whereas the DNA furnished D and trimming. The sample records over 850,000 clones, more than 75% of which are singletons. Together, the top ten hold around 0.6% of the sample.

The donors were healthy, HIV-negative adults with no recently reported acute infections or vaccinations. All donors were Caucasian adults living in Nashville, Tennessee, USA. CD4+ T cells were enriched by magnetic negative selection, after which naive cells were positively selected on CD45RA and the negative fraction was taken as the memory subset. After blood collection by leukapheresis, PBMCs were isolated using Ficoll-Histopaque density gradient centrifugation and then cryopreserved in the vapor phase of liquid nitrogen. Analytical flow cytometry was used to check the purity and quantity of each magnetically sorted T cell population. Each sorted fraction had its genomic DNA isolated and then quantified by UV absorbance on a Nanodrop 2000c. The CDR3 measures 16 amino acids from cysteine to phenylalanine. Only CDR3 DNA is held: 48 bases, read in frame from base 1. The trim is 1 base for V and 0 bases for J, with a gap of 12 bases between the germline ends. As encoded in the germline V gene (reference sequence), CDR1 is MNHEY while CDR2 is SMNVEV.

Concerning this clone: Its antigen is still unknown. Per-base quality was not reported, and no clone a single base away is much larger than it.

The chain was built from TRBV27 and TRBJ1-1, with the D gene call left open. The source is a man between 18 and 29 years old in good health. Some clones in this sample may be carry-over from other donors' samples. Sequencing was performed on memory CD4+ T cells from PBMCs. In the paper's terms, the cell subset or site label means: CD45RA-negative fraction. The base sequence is TGTGCCAGCAGTTTATTTCACAGTACCATGAACACTGAAGCTTTCTTT. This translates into CASSLFHSTMNTEAFF.